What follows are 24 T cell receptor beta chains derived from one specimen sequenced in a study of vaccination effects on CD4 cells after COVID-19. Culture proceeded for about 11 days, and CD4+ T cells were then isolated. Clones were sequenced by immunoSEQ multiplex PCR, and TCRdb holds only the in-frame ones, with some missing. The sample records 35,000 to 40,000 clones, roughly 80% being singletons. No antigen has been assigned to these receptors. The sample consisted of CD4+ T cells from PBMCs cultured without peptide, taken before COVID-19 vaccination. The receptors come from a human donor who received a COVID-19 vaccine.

CDR3 protein: CSVEDRWQIQETQYF. The CDR3 DNA is TGCAGCGTTGAAGATCGTTGGCAGATCCAAGAGACCCAGTACTTC. The chain recombines TRBV29-1 with TRBJ2-5; D is ambiguous. This CDR3 region has 15 residues. V lost 0 bases and J 1 base, leaving 12 bases between the germline ends. Germline assignment: CDR1 SQVTM and CDR2 ANQGSEA.

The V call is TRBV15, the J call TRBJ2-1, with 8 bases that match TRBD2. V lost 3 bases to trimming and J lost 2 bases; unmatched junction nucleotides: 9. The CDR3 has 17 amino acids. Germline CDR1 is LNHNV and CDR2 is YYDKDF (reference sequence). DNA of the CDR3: TGTGCCACCAGCAGGGAGCCGGGGGGGATAACCTACAATGAGCAGTTCTTC. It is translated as CATSREPGGITYNEQFF.

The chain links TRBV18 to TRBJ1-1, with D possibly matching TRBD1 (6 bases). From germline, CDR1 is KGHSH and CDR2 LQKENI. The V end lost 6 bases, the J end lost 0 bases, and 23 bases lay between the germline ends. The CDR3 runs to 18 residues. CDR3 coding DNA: TGTGCCAGCTCCCCTCTCGGGGGGTTGGGGGACATGAACACTGAAGCTTTCTTT. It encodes CASSPLGGLGDMNTEAFF.

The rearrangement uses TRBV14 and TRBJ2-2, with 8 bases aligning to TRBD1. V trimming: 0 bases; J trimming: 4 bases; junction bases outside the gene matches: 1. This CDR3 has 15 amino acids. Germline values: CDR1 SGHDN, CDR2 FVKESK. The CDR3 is CASSQDRGPTGELFF. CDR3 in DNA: TGTGCCAGCAGCCAAGACAGGGGGCCCACCGGGGAGCTGTTTTTT.

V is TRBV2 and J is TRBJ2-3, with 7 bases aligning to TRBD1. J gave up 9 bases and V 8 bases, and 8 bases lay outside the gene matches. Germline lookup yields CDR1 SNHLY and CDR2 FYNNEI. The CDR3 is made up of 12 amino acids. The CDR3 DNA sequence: TGTGCCAGCGGCCAGACAGGGAGAACGCAGTATTTT. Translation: CASGQTGRTQYF.

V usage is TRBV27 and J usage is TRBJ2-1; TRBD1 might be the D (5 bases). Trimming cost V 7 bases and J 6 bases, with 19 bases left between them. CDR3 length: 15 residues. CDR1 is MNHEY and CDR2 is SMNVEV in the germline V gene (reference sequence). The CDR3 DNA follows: TGTGCCAGCAAGATTGGGGCAGGGTGGGGCAATGAGCAGTTCTTC. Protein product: CASKIGAGWGNEQFF.

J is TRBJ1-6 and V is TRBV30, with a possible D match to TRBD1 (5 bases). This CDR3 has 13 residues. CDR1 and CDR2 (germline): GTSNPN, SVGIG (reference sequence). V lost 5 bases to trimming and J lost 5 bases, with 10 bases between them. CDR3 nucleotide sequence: TGTGCCTGGGCCACGGGGGATAATTCACCCCTCCACTTT. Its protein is CAWATGDNSPLHF.

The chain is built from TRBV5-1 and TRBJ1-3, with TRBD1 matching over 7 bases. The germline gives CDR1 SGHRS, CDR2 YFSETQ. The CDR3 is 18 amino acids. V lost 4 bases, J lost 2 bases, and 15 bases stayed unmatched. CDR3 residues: CASSLKSSYDRAGNTIYF. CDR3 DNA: TGCGCCAGCAGCCTGAAGTCCAGCTACGACAGGGCTGGAAACACCATATATTTT. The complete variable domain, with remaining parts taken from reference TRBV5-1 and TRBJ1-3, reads KAGVTQTPRYLIKTRGQQVTLSCSPISGHRSVSWYQQTPGQGLQFLFEYFSETQRNKGNFPGRFSGRQFSNSRSEMNVSTLELGDSALYLCASSLKSSYDRAGNTIYFGEGSWLTVV.

CDR3 region: CASSGNGYGYTF. The CDR3 bases are TGTGCCAGCAGCGGGAACGGCTATGGCTACACCTTC. This chain joins TRBV12-3 or TRBV12-4 and TRBJ1-2, with D unclear. Deletions cut 6 bases from V and 4 bases from J, with 9 bases between. The CDR3 is 12 residues long.

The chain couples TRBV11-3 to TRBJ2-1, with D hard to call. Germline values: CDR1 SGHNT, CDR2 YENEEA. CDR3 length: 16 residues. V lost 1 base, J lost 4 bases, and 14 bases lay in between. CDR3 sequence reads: CASSLGVLPDYNEQFF. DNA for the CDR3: TGTGCCAGCAGCTTAGGTGTGTTACCCGATTACAATGAGCAGTTCTTC.

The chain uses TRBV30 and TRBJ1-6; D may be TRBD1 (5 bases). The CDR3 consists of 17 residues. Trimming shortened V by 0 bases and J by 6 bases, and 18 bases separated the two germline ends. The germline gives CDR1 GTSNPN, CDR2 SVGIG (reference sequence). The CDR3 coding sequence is TGTGCCTGGAGTGTACTAGGCGGGCAGGGCCCTAATTCACCCCTCCACTTT. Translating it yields CAWSVLGGQGPNSPLHF.

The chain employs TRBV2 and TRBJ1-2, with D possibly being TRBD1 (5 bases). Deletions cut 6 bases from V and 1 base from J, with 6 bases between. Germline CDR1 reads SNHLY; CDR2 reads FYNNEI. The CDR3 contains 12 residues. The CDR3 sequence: CASRQDNYGYTF. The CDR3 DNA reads TGTGCCAGCAGACAGGATAACTATGGCTACACCTTC. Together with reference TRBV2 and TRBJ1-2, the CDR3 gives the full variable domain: EPEVTQTPSHQVTQMGQEVILRCVPISNHLYFYWYRQILGQKVEFLVSFYNNEISEKSEIFDDQFSVERPDGSNFTLKIRSTKLEDSAMYFCASRQDNYGYTFGSGTRLTVV.

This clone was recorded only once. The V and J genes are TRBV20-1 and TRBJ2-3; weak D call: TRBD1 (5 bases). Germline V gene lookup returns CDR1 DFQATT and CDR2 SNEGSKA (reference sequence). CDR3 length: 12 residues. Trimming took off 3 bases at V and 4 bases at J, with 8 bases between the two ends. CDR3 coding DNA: TGCAGTGCTAGTAGACAGTCAGATACGCAGTATTTT. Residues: CSASRQSDTQYF.

DNA for the CDR3: TGTGCCTGGATGGTAGGGGGCAGCAACGTGTATGGCTACACCTTC. This gives the protein CAWMVGGSNVYGYTF. The rearrangement uses TRBV30 and TRBJ1-2; 7 bases match TRBD1. This CDR3 is 15 amino acids long. V lost 4 bases and J lost 5; bases outside the gene matches: 13. CDR1 and CDR2 from the germline V gene are GTSNPN and SVGIG (reference sequence).

The CDR3 region has the DNA TGTGCCAGCAGAGATCAGGTGACCCAGTACTTC. Its protein is CASRDQVTQYF. The chain carries TRBV6-5 and TRBJ2-5; no reliable D call. Trimming stripped 6 bases from V and 7 bases from J, with 9 bases between. Germline values: CDR1 MNHEY, CDR2 SVGAGI. The CDR3 runs 11 residues.

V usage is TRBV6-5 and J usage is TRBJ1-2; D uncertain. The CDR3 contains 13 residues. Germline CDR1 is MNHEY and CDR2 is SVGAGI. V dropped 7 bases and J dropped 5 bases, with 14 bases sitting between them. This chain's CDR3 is CASKDLGPYGYTF. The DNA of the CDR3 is TGTGCCAGCAAAGACCTTGGACCTTATGGCTACACCTTC.

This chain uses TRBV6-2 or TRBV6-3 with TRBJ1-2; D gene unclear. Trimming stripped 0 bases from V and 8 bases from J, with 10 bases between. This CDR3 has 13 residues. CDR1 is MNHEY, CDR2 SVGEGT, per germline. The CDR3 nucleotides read TGTGCCAGCAGTTACTCGGCGGTACGGGGCTACACCTTC. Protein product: CASSYSAVRGYTF.

The CDR3 loop reads CASSPPGLRGYTF. Here the CDR3 DNA reads TGTGCCAGCTCACCACCGGGGCTAAGGGGCTACACCTTC. This chain links TRBV18 with TRBJ1-2, with D perhaps matching TRBD1 (5 bases). The CDR3 loop spans 13 amino acids. Germline values: CDR1 KGHSH, CDR2 LQKENI. Deletions cut 0 bases from V and 8 bases from J, with 10 bases between.

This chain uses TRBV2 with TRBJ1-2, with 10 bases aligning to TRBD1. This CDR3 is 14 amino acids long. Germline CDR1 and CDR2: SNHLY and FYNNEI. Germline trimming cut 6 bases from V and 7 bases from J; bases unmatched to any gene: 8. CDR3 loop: CASRRTGGVGGYTF. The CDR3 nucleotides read TGTGCCAGCAGGCGGACAGGGGGTGTAGGTGGCTACACCTTC.

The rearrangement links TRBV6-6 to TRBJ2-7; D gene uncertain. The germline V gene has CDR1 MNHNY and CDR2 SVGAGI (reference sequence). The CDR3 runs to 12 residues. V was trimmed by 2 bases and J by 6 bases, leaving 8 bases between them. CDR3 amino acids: CASSYVGAEQYV. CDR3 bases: TGTGCCAGCAGTTACGTAGGAGCCGAGCAGTACGTC.

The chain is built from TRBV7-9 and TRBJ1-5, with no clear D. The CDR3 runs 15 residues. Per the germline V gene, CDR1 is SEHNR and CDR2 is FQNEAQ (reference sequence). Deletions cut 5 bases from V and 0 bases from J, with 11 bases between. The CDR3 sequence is CASSRSSYSNQPQHF. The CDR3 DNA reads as TGTGCCAGCAGCCGTTCCAGTTATAGCAATCAGCCCCAGCATTTT.

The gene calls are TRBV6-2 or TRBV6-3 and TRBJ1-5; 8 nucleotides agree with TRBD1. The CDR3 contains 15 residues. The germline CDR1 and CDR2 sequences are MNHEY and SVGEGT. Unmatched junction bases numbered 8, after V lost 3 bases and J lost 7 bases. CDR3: CASSYRGQGNQPQHF. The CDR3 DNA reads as TGTGCCAGCAGTTATCGAGGACAGGGTAACCAGCCCCAGCATTTT.

The CDR3 spells CAISRDRGTYTF. The CDR3 region has the DNA TGTGCCATCAGCCGGGACAGGGGAACCTACACCTTC. The chain links TRBV10-3 to TRBJ1-2, with TRBD1 matching 10 bases. This CDR3 contains 12 residues. The germline V gene encodes CDR1 ENHRY and CDR2 SYGVKD. After removal of 6 bases from V and 10 bases from J, the junction contained 5 bases not matched to a gene.

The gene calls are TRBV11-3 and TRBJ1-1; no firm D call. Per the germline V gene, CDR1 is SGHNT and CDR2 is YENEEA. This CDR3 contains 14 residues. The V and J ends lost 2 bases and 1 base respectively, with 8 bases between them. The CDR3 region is CASSLSYKNTEAFF. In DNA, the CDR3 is TGTGCCAGCAGCTTATCTTATAAGAACACTGAAGCTTTCTTT.